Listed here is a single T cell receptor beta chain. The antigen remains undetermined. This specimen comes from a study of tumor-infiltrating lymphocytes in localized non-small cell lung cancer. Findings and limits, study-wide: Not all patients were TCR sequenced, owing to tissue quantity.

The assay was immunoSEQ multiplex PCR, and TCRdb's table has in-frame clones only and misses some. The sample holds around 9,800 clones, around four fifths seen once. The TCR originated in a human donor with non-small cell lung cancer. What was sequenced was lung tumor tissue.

CDR3 DNA: TGCGCCAGCAGCTTGAACCCAGATACGCAGTATTTT. Translated: CASSLNPDTQYF. The rearrangement joins TRBV5-1 to TRBJ2-3; D ambiguous. The germline CDR1 and CDR2 sequences are SGHRS and YFSETQ. V gave up 1 base and J gave up 4 bases, with 4 bases separating them. The CDR3 has 12 amino acids.